Shown below are 27 T cell receptor beta chains from a single sample sequenced in a study of blood T cell repertoires in COVID-19. Data came from immunoSEQ multiplex PCR; TCRdb stores just in-frame clones and leaves some out. This table has around 310,000 clones, 90% appearing once. Source material: peripheral blood. The receptors here all came from a woman in her thirties or forties with COVID-19, enrolled during active disease.

Note on this clone: Compared with germline, one end of the junction differs, possibly owing to a read error. The chain joins TRBV5-1 to TRBJ2-7, with a possible D match to TRBD1 (5 bases). CDR3 length: 14 amino acids. From germline, CDR1 is SGHRS and CDR2 YFSETQ. Here the CDR3 DNA reads TGCGCCAGCAGCTTGGCCGGCGACAGTTACGAACAGTACTTC. Its translation is CASSLAGDSYEQYF.

The chain couples TRBV28 to TRBJ2-2; tentative D call: TRBD2 (5 bases). Looked up from germline, CDR1 is MDHEN and CDR2 is SYDVKM. CDR3 length: 15 amino acids. With 5 bases removed from V and 1 base from J, the gap between germline ends came to 11 bases. CDR3 DNA: TGTGCCAGCAGTCCCCCGGCGGGGAACACCGGGGAGCTGTTTTTT. Protein: CASSPPAGNTGELFF.

The rearrangement joins TRBV7-2 to TRBJ2-1; 8 nucleotides agree with TRBD2. The germline gives CDR1 SGHTA, CDR2 FQGNSA. J gave up 4 bases and V 7 bases, and 3 bases lay outside the gene matches. The CDR3 sequence is 13 residues long. This chain's CDR3 is CASNPGGYNEQFF. The CDR3 DNA reads TGTGCCAGCAACCCGGGGGGGTACAATGAGCAGTTCTTC. The variable domain in full, with the rest retrieved from reference TRBV7-2 and TRBJ2-1, is GAGVSQSPSNKVTEKGKDVELRCDPISGHTALYWYRQSLGQGLEFLIYFQGNSAPDKSGLPSDRFSAERTGGSVSTLTIQRTQQEDSAVYLCASNPGGYNEQFFGPGTRLTVL.

In this sample, this clone turned up once. This rearrangement joins TRBV18 to TRBJ2-5; D may be TRBD2 (5 bases). In germline, CDR1 is KGHSH, CDR2 LQKENI. CDR3 length equals 14 residues. Trimming left V 4 bases short and J 0 bases short, with 9 bases between. CDR3: CASSQVRDQETQYF. DNA for the CDR3: TGTGCCAGCTCACAAGTGAGGGACCAAGAGACCCAGTACTTC.

The chain recombines TRBV28 with TRBJ2-7; 7 bases are shared with TRBD2. V trimming: 6 bases; J trimming: 3 bases; junction bases outside the gene matches: 5. The germline V gene has CDR1 MDHEN and CDR2 SYDVKM. CDR3 length: 13 residues. The CDR3 DNA follows: TGTGCCAGCAGAGCGGGACTATACTACGAGCAGTACTTC. Residues: CASRAGLYYEQYF.

The count of this clone is one. This chain joins TRBV6-6 and TRBJ1-2; D is perhaps TRBD1 (5 bases). The CDR3 sequence is 15 residues long. The V end was cut by 2 bases, the J end by 0 bases, with 10 bases between. Germline CDR1 MNHNY, CDR2 SVGAGI (reference sequence). The CDR3 region is CASSYAGAPNYGYTF. The CDR3 DNA reads as TGTGCCAGCAGTTACGCTGGGGCACCTAACTATGGCTACACCTTC.

V and J are TRBV6-2 or TRBV6-3 and TRBJ2-1; possible D gene TRBD1, 5 bases. Germline-derived CDR1 and CDR2 are MNHEY and SVGEGT. The CDR3 runs 15 residues. Trimming took off 4 bases at V and 7 bases at J, with 17 bases between the two ends. The CDR3 nucleotides read TGTGCCAGCAGTTTCCTCTTTCCAGGGTTAAATGAGCAGTTCTTC. Amino acids: CASSFLFPGLNEQFF.

This rearrangement joins TRBV19 to TRBJ1-2; D gene ambiguous. The CDR3 totals 14 residues. Trimming stripped 5 bases from V and 4 bases from J, with 14 bases between. From germline, CDR1 is LNHDA and CDR2 SQIVND (reference sequence). The CDR3 sequence is CASSQTLETYGYTF. CDR3 coding DNA: TGTGCCAGTAGTCAGACACTCGAGACCTATGGCTACACCTTC.

The chain uses TRBV18 and TRBJ2-3, with 9 bases lining up with TRBD1. The ends lost 2 bases at V and 6 bases at J; junction bases unmatched: 6. The germline CDR1 and CDR2 sequences are KGHSH and LQKENI. This CDR3 spans 15 amino acids. The CDR3 spells CASSPRDRVLDTQYF. The CDR3 coding sequence is TGTGCCAGCTCACCAAGGGACAGGGTTTTGGATACGCAGTATTTT.

This chain joins TRBV7-3 and TRBJ1-6; 7 bases map to TRBD1. This CDR3 has 16 amino acids. With 3 bases clipped from V and 4 bases from J, the junction kept 6 bases outside the gene matches. Germline V lookup: CDR1 SGHTA, CDR2 FQGTGA. CDR3 protein: CASSLDRPQYNSPLHF. The CDR3 region has the DNA TGTGCCAGCAGCTTGGACAGGCCACAATATAATTCACCCCTCCACTTT.

V and J are TRBV28 and TRBJ2-7, with D maybe TRBD2 (5 bases). V shed 8 bases and J shed 5 bases, with 13 bases lying between them. The CDR3 has 12 amino acids. In germline, CDR1 is MDHEN, CDR2 SYDVKM. The CDR3 protein is CASFDLGDEQYF. Here the CDR3 DNA reads TGTGCCAGCTTCGACTTGGGAGACGAGCAGTACTTC.

The chain recombines TRBV6-5 with TRBJ1-4; 8 positions match TRBD1. J gave up 4 bases and V 6 bases, and 7 bases lay outside the gene matches. The germline CDR1 and CDR2 sequences are MNHEY and SVGAGI. This CDR3 has 15 residues. The CDR3 DNA reads as TGTGCCAGCAGCCGAGACAGGGGAGGTAATGAAAAACTGTTTTTT. Translation: CASSRDRGGNEKLFF.

The genes are TRBV30 and TRBJ1-6; 10 nucleotides agree with TRBD1. CDR1 and CDR2 from the germline V gene are GTSNPN and SVGIG (reference sequence). The CDR3 is 14 residues long. J lost 6 bases, V lost 6 bases, and 5 bases had no gene match. The CDR3 DNA reads TGTGCCTGTCGTGGGACAGGGGTTAATTCACCCCTCCACTTT. Its protein product is CACRGTGVNSPLHF.

The rearrangement links TRBV4-3 to TRBJ2-1, with TRBD2 as a possible D gene (7 bases). The CDR3 sequence is 15 residues long. The germline V gene has CDR1 LGHNA and CDR2 YSLEER. Trimming shortened V by 1 base and J by 7 bases, and 14 bases separated the two germline ends. Written as DNA, the CDR3 is TGCGCCAGCAGCCAAGTGTGGGGGGGCGAGAATGAGCAGTTCTTC. Its translation: CASSQVWGGENEQFF.

The sample holds a few counts of this clone. V usage is TRBV5-5 and J usage is TRBJ2-7; 7 bases fit TRBD1. The germline gives CDR1 SGHKS, CDR2 YYEKEE (reference sequence). The CDR3 extends over 15 amino acids. The ends lost 4 bases at V and 1 base at J; junction bases unmatched: 8. The CDR3 is CASSPFRDSSYEQYF. CDR3 nucleotide sequence: TGTGCCAGCAGCCCGTTCCGGGACAGTTCCTACGAGCAGTACTTC.

The CDR3 DNA follows: TGTGCCAGCAGTCCCTCGGGAGCGGGAGGGTACGAGCAGTACTTC. This encodes CASSPSGAGGYEQYF. The gene calls are TRBV27 and TRBJ2-7, with 10 bases fitting TRBD2. The V gene's germline CDR1 is MNHEY and CDR2 SMNVEV (reference sequence). The V gene end was trimmed by 5 bases and the J gene end by 4 bases; junction bases not matched to a gene: 8. The CDR3 is 15 amino acids.

The rearrangement links TRBV28 to TRBJ1-3, with D hard to call. Germline CDR1 and CDR2: MDHEN and SYDVKM. The ends were cut back, 3 bases at V and 0 bases at J, with 9 bases in the middle. There are 15 residues in the CDR3. The CDR3 reads CASSLSTASGNTIYF. The CDR3 coding sequence is TGTGCCAGCAGTTTGTCTACAGCCTCTGGAAACACCATATATTTT.

The chain is built from TRBV9 and TRBJ2-2; 12 nucleotides agree with TRBD2. V lost 2 bases and J lost 5; bases outside the gene matches: 4. CDR3 length: 16 amino acids. The germline CDR1 and CDR2 sequences are SGDLS and YYNGEE. The CDR3 loop reads CASSVGLAGKTGELFF. Here the CDR3 DNA reads TGTGCCAGCAGCGTCGGACTAGCGGGGAAAACCGGGGAGCTGTTTTTT.

V usage is TRBV4-3 and J usage is TRBJ1-5; TRBD1 agrees at 11 bases. J was trimmed by 7 bases and V by 0 bases; bases with no gene match: 5. CDR1 LGHNA and CDR2 YSLEER come from the germline V gene. The length of the CDR3 is 16 residues. CDR3 nucleotides: TGCGCCAGCAGCCAAGATGGAGGGACAGGGGGGCAGCCCCAGCATTTT. It translates to CASSQDGGTGGQPQHF.

The chain links TRBV14 to TRBJ2-7, with TRBD2 matching over 9 bases. The CDR3 length is 15 residues. CDR1 is SGHDN and CDR2 is FVKESK in the germline V gene. The J segment lost 4 bases and the V segment lost 1 base, leaving 5 bases of the junction unmatched. CDR3 in amino acids: CASSQGVSGSYEQYF. In DNA form, the CDR3 reads TGTGCCAGCAGCCAAGGGGTTAGCGGGAGTTACGAGCAGTACTTC.

J is TRBJ1-5 and V is TRBV28; TRBD1 matches at 7 bases. Losses at the gene ends were 3 bases for V and 0 bases for J; bases not matched to a gene: 2. This CDR3 comprises 15 residues. Germline V gives CDR1 MDHEN, CDR2 SYDVKM. CDR3 sequence (DNA): TGTGCCAGCAGTTTTCACAGGGGTAGCAATCAGCCCCAGCATTTT. It translates to CASSFHRGSNQPQHF. The whole variable domain, remainder taken from reference TRBV28 and TRBJ1-5, is DVKVTQSSRYLVKRTGEKVFLECVQDMDHENMFWYRQDPGLGLRLIYFSYDVKMKEKGDIPEGYSVSREKKERFSLILESASTNQTSMYLCASSFHRGSNQPQHFGDGTRLSIL.

The CDR3 loop reads CASSGDYYGYTF. CDR3 nucleotides: TGTGCCAGCAGTGGGGACTACTATGGCTACACCTTC. The chain is built from TRBV27 and TRBJ1-2; D is perhaps TRBD1 (5 bases). Germline V gene data show CDR1 as MNHEY and CDR2 as SMNVEV (reference sequence). Trimming took 5 bases from V and 3 from J, leaving 7 bases between them. The CDR3 runs 12 residues.

This chain joins TRBV19 and TRBJ1-2; no reliable D call. The germline CDR1 and CDR2 sequences are LNHDA and SQIVND (reference sequence). The CDR3 sequence is 14 residues long. The V end was cut by 5 bases, the J end by 2 bases, with 12 bases between. The CDR3 region is CASSDREKNYGYTF. CDR3 DNA sequence: TGTGCCAGTAGTGACCGGGAGAAAAACTATGGCTACACCTTC.

V is TRBV7-2 and J is TRBJ1-1, with 9 positions matching TRBD1. CDR1 is SGHTA, CDR2 FQGNSA, per germline. The ends lost 5 bases at V and 2 bases at J; junction bases unmatched: 3. The CDR3 consists of 14 residues. The DNA for the CDR3 is TGTGCCAGCAGCGACAGGGGGGTTAACACTGAAGCTTTCTTT. Translated: CASSDRGVNTEAFF. Full variable domain (missing parts from reference TRBV7-2 and TRBJ1-1): GAGVSQSPSNKVTEKGKDVELRCDPISGHTALYWYRQSLGQGLEFLIYFQGNSAPDKSGLPSDRFSAERTGGSVSTLTIQRTQQEDSAVYLCASSDRGVNTEAFFGQGTRLTVV.

The chain recombines TRBV18 with TRBJ2-5; maybe TRBD1 (6 bases). Trimming removed 0 bases from V and 1 base from J, with 9 bases in between. There are 15 residues in the CDR3. Germline CDR1 KGHSH, CDR2 LQKENI. The CDR3 DNA follows: TGTGCCAGCTCACCACCGGGGGCAGTCCAAGAGACCCAGTACTTC. Translation: CASSPPGAVQETQYF.

For this clone: One junction end does not reproduce the germline sequence, and a read error may be involved. For the CDR3, the DNA is TGTGCCAGCTCACCACCTATGCGGGGGCTTTTGACGTTT. It codes for CASSPPMRGLLTF. V is TRBV18 and J is TRBJ1-1; TRBD1 is a possible D gene (6 bases). Germline V gene data show CDR1 as KGHSH and CDR2 as LQKENI. CDR3 length: 13 amino acids.

The chain carries TRBV28 and TRBJ2-1, with D maybe TRBD1 (6 bases). The CDR3 sequence is 16 residues long. Trimming shortened V by 1 base and J by 6 bases, and 16 bases separated the two germline ends. CDR1 is MDHEN and CDR2 is SYDVKM in the germline V gene. The CDR3 reads CASSLFARGRGNEQFF. The CDR3 DNA reads as TGTGCCAGCAGTTTATTTGCCAGGGGACGTGGCAATGAGCAGTTCTTC. Full variable domain (missing parts from reference TRBV28 and TRBJ2-1): DVKVTQSSRYLVKRTGEKVFLECVQDMDHENMFWYRQDPGLGLRLIYFSYDVKMKEKGDIPEGYSVSREKKERFSLILESASTNQTSMYLCASSLFARGRGNEQFFGPGTRLTVL.